Presented here are 18 T cell receptor beta chains from one specimen sequenced in a study of Graves' ophthalmopathy and Graves' hyperthyroidism. Researchers took RNA transcripts and amplified TCR beta CDR3 regions from them. RT-PCR in the first round used HTBI primers; a second-round multiplex PCR followed. MiXCR was run by TCRdb on the multiplex PCR reads, yielding one entry per CDR3 protein. The sample has around 520,000 distinct CDR3 sequences; about two fifths are singletons. Sequencing used peripheral blood or thyroid tissue (not recorded which). These receptors were taken from an adult man with Graves' hyperthyroidism.

This clonotype appeared many times. V usage is TRBV19 and J usage is TRBJ1-3, with a weak D call TRBD1 (5 bases). V gave up 7 bases and J gave up 0 bases, with 13 bases separating them. This CDR3 comprises 15 residues. CDR1 and CDR2 from the germline V gene are LNHDA and SQIVND (reference sequence). The CDR3 sequence: CASTETAFSGNTIYF. For the CDR3, the DNA is TGTGCCAGTACCGAGACAGCATTCTCTGGAAACACCATATATTTT.

This clonotype was counted at least ten times. This sequence joins TRBV7-9 and TRBJ2-7, with 10 nucleotides matching TRBD2. Germline V lookup: CDR1 SEHNR, CDR2 FQNEAQ (reference sequence). CDR3 length equals 15 residues. The V segment lost 5 bases and the J segment 3 bases; nucleotides outside the gene matches: 7. In DNA, the CDR3 is TGTGCCAGCAGCACAGGACTAGCGGCTTTCTACGAGCAGTACTTC. Its translation: CASSTGLAAFYEQYF.

This clonotype was counted a few times. This rearrangement joins TRBV11-2 to TRBJ2-1, with TRBD2 as a possible D gene (5 bases). CDR3 length: 15 amino acids. Trimming cost V 1 base and J 5 bases, with 12 bases left between them. From germline, CDR1 is SGHAT and CDR2 FQNNGV. The CDR3 coding sequence is TGTGCCAGCAGCTTAGGGTCTTCGGGGAACAATGAGCAGTTCTTC. Its translation: CASSLGSSGNNEQFF.

This clonotype has a single count. J is TRBJ2-7 and V is TRBV5-1; 10 positions agree with TRBD2. The trim removed 0 bases at V and 6 bases at J, leaving 6 bases unmatched. Looked up from germline, CDR1 is SGHRS and CDR2 is YFSETQ. The CDR3 consists of 15 residues. CDR3 residues: CASSLGLAGVTEQYF. The CDR3 nucleotides are TGCGCCAGCAGCTTGGGGCTAGCGGGAGTGACCGAGCAGTACTTC.

This clonotype has a count of ten or more. This chain joins TRBV4-1 and TRBJ1-1; no clear D. Trimming took 0 bases from V and 0 from J, leaving 8 bases between them. The CDR3 totals 15 residues. CDR1 is MGHRA and CDR2 is YSYEKL in the germline V gene. CDR3 sequence reads: CASSQDPQMNTEAFF. The CDR3 DNA reads as TGCGCCAGCAGCCAAGATCCACAGATGAACACTGAAGCTTTCTTT.

The chain links TRBV27 to TRBJ1-5, with D possibly matching TRBD1 (5 bases). The CDR3 contains 15 residues. CDR1 is MNHEY and CDR2 is SMNVEV in the germline V gene (reference sequence). V shed 1 base and J shed 2 bases, with 9 bases lying between them. CDR3 nucleotides: TGTGCCAGCAGTTTATGGGGGTTTGGCAATCAGCCCCAGCATTTT. It encodes CASSLWGFGNQPQHF.

As concerns this clonotype: At one end, the junction sequence differs from germline, possibly due to a read error. The genes are TRBV19 and TRBJ2-2; 7 bases agree with TRBD1. This CDR3 has 14 amino acids. Germline V CDR1 and CDR2: LNHDA, SQIVND (reference sequence). The CDR3, as DNA: TGTGCCAGTAAGAAGGGACAGCTTTCCGGGGAGCTGCTTTTT. Amino acids: CASKKGQLSGELLF.

Turning to this clonotype: A single base separates this from a much larger clone, so it may be a read error. The chain carries TRBV7-9 and TRBJ1-2; 7 bases agree with TRBD1. J was trimmed by 7 bases and V by 3 bases; bases with no gene match: 8. CDR1 is SEHNR and CDR2 is FQNEAQ in the germline V gene (reference sequence). This CDR3 contains 14 residues. Here the CDR3 DNA reads TGTGCCAGCAGCTTCGGACAGGATCGACTTGGCTACACCTTC. Encoded protein: CASSFGQDRLGYTF.

This clonotype appeared many times. The CDR3 protein is CASSQWGEPYEQYF. The CDR3 DNA reads as TGTGCCAGCAGCCAGTGGGGCGAACCCTACGAGCAGTACTTC. The chain uses TRBV3-1 and TRBJ2-7; TRBD1 might be the D (5 bases). V lost 3 bases to trimming and J lost 2 bases, with 11 bases between them. Germline CDR1 reads LGHDT; CDR2 reads YNNKEL (reference sequence). The CDR3 extends over 14 amino acids.

The chain combines TRBV20-1 with TRBJ2-7; perhaps D is TRBD1 or TRBD2 (5 bases each). CDR1 is DFQATT and CDR2 is SNEGSKA in the germline V gene (reference sequence). V lost 6 bases and J 3 bases, leaving 18 bases between the germline ends. CDR3 length: 14 residues. The CDR3 protein is CSAEGKGTHYEQYF. The DNA of the CDR3 is TGCAGTGCCGAGGGGAAGGGCACTCACTACGAGCAGTACTTC.

J is TRBJ1-5 and V is TRBV20-1, with D perhaps TRBD1 (5 bases). Germline V CDR1 and CDR2: DFQATT, SNEGSKA (reference sequence). V was shortened by 3 bases and J by 2 bases, with 20 bases between the two germline ends. The CDR3 covers 17 residues. CDR3 sequence (DNA): TGCAGTGCTAGGAAGGTCTTACGGGACCCTCGCAATCAGCCCCAGCATTTT. This codes for CSARKVLRDPRNQPQHF.

The chain links TRBV7-9 to TRBJ2-7; D ambiguous. V was shortened by 7 bases and J by 0 bases, with 19 bases between the two germline ends. CDR3 length: 16 amino acids. CDR1 SEHNR and CDR2 FQNEAQ come from the germline V gene (reference sequence). CDR3 sequence (DNA): TGTGCCAGCACTAGTCAGGTGAAAAAAGGCTCCTACGAGCAGTACTTC. This sequence encodes CASTSQVKKGSYEQYF. The complete variable domain, with remaining parts taken from reference TRBV7-9 and TRBJ2-7, reads DTGVSQNPRHKITKRGQNVTFRCDPISEHNRLYWYRQTLGQGPEFLTYFQNEAQLEKSRLLSDRFSAERPKGSFSTLEIQRTEQGDSAMYLCASTSQVKKGSYEQYFGPGTRLTVT.

A remark on this clonotype: At one of its ends the junction is not consistent with the germline gene, which may arise from a read error. The chain joins TRBV5-4 to TRBJ1-1; the D gene is possibly TRBD1 (6 bases). This CDR3 comprises 14 residues. Germline V gene sequence: CDR1 SGHNT, CDR2 YYREEE (reference sequence). CDR3 sequence: CASSLQGSNTEAYF. The DNA of the CDR3 is TGTGCCAGCAGCTTGCAGGGGTCGAACACTGAAGCTTACTTT. The full variable domain, in which reference TRBV5-4 and TRBJ1-1 provide the parts outside the CDR3, is ETGVTQSPTHLIKTRGQQVTLRCSSQSGHNTVSWYQQALGQGPQFIFQYYREEENGRGNFPPRFSGLQFPNYSSELNVNALELDDSALYLCASSLQGSNTEAYFGQGTRLTVV.

The V gene is TRBV29-1, the J gene TRBJ2-7; TRBD2 aligns across 9 bases. The germline CDR1 and CDR2 sequences are SQVTM and ANQGSEA. CDR3 length equals 14 residues. With 4 bases clipped from V and 2 bases from J, the junction kept 6 bases outside the gene matches. CDR3 region: CSVGVAGVPYEQYF. Written as DNA, the CDR3 is TGCAGCGTTGGAGTAGCGGGAGTTCCCTACGAGCAGTACTTC.

In this sample, this clonotype turned up once. A read error may explain this, as a much larger clone is one base away. The rearrangement joins TRBV12-3 or TRBV12-4 to TRBJ1-3, with 11 bases aligning to TRBD1. After removal of 11 bases from V and 0 bases from J, the junction contained 24 bases not matched to a gene. CDR3 length: 21 amino acids. The CDR3 sequence is CAGTFRDRGSSQPSSGNTIYF. The CDR3 coding sequence is TGTGCCGGCACTTTCCGGGACAGGGGGTCATCTCAACCCAGCTCTGGAAACACCATATATTTT.

This rearrangement joins TRBV10-3 to TRBJ2-5; D possibly uses TRBD1 or TRBD2 (5 bases each). The CDR3 totals 14 residues. With 5 bases removed from V and 4 bases from J, the gap between germline ends came to 14 bases. In germline, CDR1 is ENHRY, CDR2 SYGVKD. The CDR3 sequence: CAISIRDGLETQYF. Here the CDR3 DNA reads TGTGCCATCAGTATTCGGGACGGTTTAGAGACCCAGTACTTC.

The sample holds a few counts of this clonotype. The gene calls are TRBV12-5 and TRBJ2-7, with TRBD1 identical over 11 bases. There are 14 residues in the CDR3. Per the germline V gene, CDR1 is LGHNT and CDR2 is FRNRAP. The trim removed 3 bases at V and 3 bases at J, leaving 1 base unmatched. CDR3 bases: TGTGCTAGTGGTTTAGGGACAGGGGGCTACGAGCAGTACTTC. Its protein product is CASGLGTGGYEQYF. Supplemented by reference TRBV12-5 and TRBJ2-7, the full variable domain reads DARVTQTPRHKVTEMGQEVTMRCQPILGHNTVFWYRQTMMQGLELLAYFRNRAPLDDSGMPKDRFSAEMPDATLATLKIQPSEPRDSAVYFCASGLGTGGYEQYFGPGTRLTVT.

As concerns this clonotype: This may come from a read error, since a much larger clone is one base off. This chain uses TRBV24-1 with TRBJ2-2; no definite D call. CDR3 length equals 13 residues. Germline values: CDR1 KGHDR, CDR2 SFDVKD. This chain's CDR3 is CATSPEYTEELFF. DNA of the CDR3: TGTGCCACCAGCCCAGAGTACACCGAGGAGCTGTTTTTT.